Sequencing of this T cell receptor (beta chain) was carried out in a study of T cells in Graves' hyperthyroidism and ophthalmopathy. The TCR beta CDR3 regions underwent amplification using RNA transcripts as the source. HTBI primers were employed in a first-round RT-PCR of the TCR CDR3. One entry per CDR3 protein, called by TCRdb with MiXCR from the multiplex PCR reads. The data contain around 100,000 distinct CDR3 sequences, approximately 50% of them singletons. V lost 1 base and J lost 2; bases outside the gene matches: 1. The CDR3 spans 15 residues. Germline assignment: CDR1 LNHDA and CDR2 SQIVND (reference sequence).

The source is a middle-aged man with Graves' hyperthyroidism. This sequence joins TRBV19 and TRBJ2-2; 7 bases are a match to TRBD2. Material for sequencing was blood. The CDR3 loop is CASSIGGGNTGELFF. For the CDR3, the DNA is TGTGCCAGTAGTATAGGCGGGGGTAACACCGGGGAGCTGTTTTTT.